These T cell receptor beta chains were read from a single sample in a study of siplizumab effects on memory and regulatory T cells. No antigen is known for these receptors. Sequencing used immunoSEQ multiplex PCR; TCRdb keeps in-frame clones, though not all of them. This sample yields roughly 9,900 clones, of which about 41% are seen a single time; around 8.6% belongs to the top ten. Material: CFSE-low (dividing) CD4+ T cells sorted from an allogeneic mixed lymphocyte reaction. The receptors stem from a human donor in good health; the cells came from an allogeneic mixed lymphocyte reaction. The CDR3 runs from the conserved cysteine through the conserved F or W. Fields, in order: V gene, J gene, CDR3 protein.

v_call: TRBV21-1
j_call: TRBJ2-7
cdr3_aa: CASNQLAELSYEQYF

v_call: TRBV7-8
j_call: TRBJ1-1
cdr3_aa: CASSLVVTTNTEAFF

v_call: TRBV18
j_call: TRBJ2-5
cdr3_aa: CASSPSVETQYF

v_call: TRBV11-3
j_call: TRBJ2-7
cdr3_aa: CASSINIGSYEQYF

v_call: TRBV18
j_call: TRBJ2-5
cdr3_aa: CASSPPGPSGVQETQYF

v_call: TRBV7-2
j_call: TRBJ2-5
cdr3_aa: CASSQGLAGGPRRETQYF

v_call: TRBV5-1
j_call: TRBJ2-1
cdr3_aa: CASSLAPGLADEQFF

v_call: TRBV29-1
j_call: TRBJ1-1
cdr3_aa: CSVTRVIGTEAFF

v_call: TRBV28
j_call: TRBJ1-1
cdr3_aa: CASRSGGTEAFF

v_call: TRBV4-1
j_call: TRBJ2-1
cdr3_aa: CASSQEGTPTYNEQFF

v_call: TRBV6-5
j_call: TRBJ2-5
cdr3_aa: CASRRQGLETQYF

v_call: TRBV7-9
j_call: TRBJ2-2
cdr3_aa: CASSPTSGSGGELFF

v_call: TRBV5-3
j_call: TRBJ1-5
cdr3_aa: CASSYRDRDTQPQHF